Sequencing of this T cell receptor (beta chain) was carried out in a study of early T cells in non-severe SARS-CoV-2 infection. TCRdb independently ran MiXCR on the 5' RACE reads; one entry per CDR3 protein. The table includes 50,000 to 65,000 distinct CDR3 sequences, approximately 10% detected once. The CDR3 contains 15 residues. V dropped 4 bases and J dropped 1; count of bases not matched to a gene: 4. The receptor was derived from an adult who was a healthcare worker with PCR-confirmed SARS-CoV-2 infection or an uninfected control (not recorded which). This chain links TRBV12-3 or TRBV12-4 with TRBJ1-3, with 7 bases matching TRBD1. The sample was whole blood. The CDR3 region is CASSYPGGSGNTIYF. CDR3 bases: TGTGCCAGCAGTTACCCAGGGGGTTCTGGAAACACCATATATTTT.